The following is a T cell receptor (beta chain) sequence with its context. The record originates from a study of blood T cell repertoires in COVID-19. The method was immunoSEQ multiplex PCR; TCRdb's version includes in-frame clones alone and lacks a portion of them. The sample consists of under 110,000 clones, 75% to 85% of them appearing once. Source material: peripheral blood. The sequence was collected from a man aged 80 or over with COVID-19, enrolled during active disease.

The CDR3 coding sequence is TGCGCCAGCAGCTTACTAGCGGACTCCTACAATGAGCAGTTCTTC. The encoded protein is CASSLLADSYNEQFF. The rearrangement joins TRBV5-1 to TRBJ2-1, with 8 bases aligning to TRBD2. The J segment lost 0 bases and the V segment lost 2 bases, leaving 1 base of the junction unmatched. This CDR3 has 15 residues. Germline loops: CDR1 SGHRS, CDR2 YFSETQ.